A single TCR beta chain is shown here with its context. Its antigen is not known. Generated by immunoSEQ multiplex PCR, the TCRdb table keeps only in-frame clones and is missing some. The data show 100,000 to 150,000 clones, 88% seen once. The J segment lost 6 bases and the V segment lost 4 bases, leaving 15 bases of the junction unmatched. Germline CDR1 and CDR2: SEHNR and FQNEAQ (reference sequence). This CDR3 is 19 amino acids long. The sample is drawn from a study of T cell responses to AZD1222 COVID-19 vaccine. Study-wide findings and caveats: Spike-specific TCR breadth rose after two AZD1222 doses, and depth rose as well. There were mostly white British donors and more females than males, and clonal diversity was possibly underestimated. Repertoires were obtained only post-peak T cell response.

Combined were second doses at about 4 or about 12 weeks. This chain connects TRBV7-9 to TRBJ2-2; the match to TRBD2 covers 12 bases. The sequence derives from an adult who received the AZD1222 COVID-19 vaccine. The sample consisted of peripheral blood, taken 28 days after the second AZD1222 dose. CDR3 nucleotide sequence: TGTGCCAGCAGCTCCCCGAAAAGACTAGCGGGAGTCTCCGCCGGGGAGCTGTTTTTT. Translating gives CASSSPKRLAGVSAGELFF.